Listed below are T cell receptor beta chains from one sample, sequenced in a study of blood T cell repertoires in COVID-19. This table comes from immunoSEQ multiplex PCR, and its TCRdb copy is limited to in-frame clones, with some not included. This table holds some 140,000 clones, roughly 78% found once. The material sequenced was peripheral blood. Receptors were obtained from a man aged 55 to 69 with acute or convalescent COVID-19. Each CDR3 is given with its conserved first and last residue. Clone size is shown for a subset of rows, as once, few, many or a class of expanded clone.

TRBV11-3	.	CASSLAPGVGTGELFF
TRBV2	.	CASRIQIFNEKLFF
TRBV6-1	.	CASREALSGVIYNEQFF
TRBV11-3	few	CASSPGQGPGNTIYF
TRBV6-2/TRBV6-3	once	CASSYGRGSYGYTF
TRBV18	.	CASSPATSGLSSYEQYF
TRBV7-2	few	CASSPGSGYTF
TRBV27	.	CASSLRQRGNTEAFF
TRBV27	.	CASSLRFSSYEQYF
TRBV28	.	CASSMLTSGSGEQYF
TRBV9	.	CASSKTPSQSFPNEKLFF
TRBV27	.	CASSLSQTYEQYF
TRBV25-1	.	CASSGSRGEQYF
TRBV6-5	.	CASDRGLSPLHF
TRBV24-1	.	CATSEGTGLPGYTF
TRBV23-1	.	CASSQFGTGGSYEQYF
TRBV5-8	few	CASSLEGQVQETQYF
TRBV6-5	.	CASSPRDTQYF
TRBV24-1	.	CATRGTGNTGELFF
TRBV7-2	.	CASSLDRAGEQYF
TRBV7-8	few	CASSFTGGGGPLRGYTF
TRBV9	.	CASSPGLNNEKLFF
TRBV4-1	.	CASSQGQHSGTEAFF
TRBV10-3	.	CAISESLSRDYRNEQFF
TRBV5-1	.	CASSTDRGIGLVAGANVLTF
TRBV3-1/TRBV3-2	.	CASSQVQVGGQGHYGYTF
TRBV5-1	.	CASSFSAGGRNEQFF
TRBV28	.	CASSFRRGQETQYF
TRBV7-2	.	CASSFGAGVQETQYF
TRBV6-6	.	CASSRQGEKLFF
TRBV18	.	CASSPASNQPQHF
TRBV30	.	CAWSPSGGQGYGYTF
TRBV6-5	once	CASSSPDRANYGYTF
TRBV19	.	CASSIDRYNEQFF
TRBV28	.	CASSVTGGSNYGYTF
TRBV6-5	.	CASSTSGRSYEQYF
TRBV4-2	.	CASSVGSGNINNQPQHF
TRBV28	.	CASTTQGYSAYTF
TRBV4-3	.	CASSQGATGAETQYF
TRBV27	.	CASSLGLANSPLHF
TRBV11-3	.	CASSEGQGYTGELFF
TRBV5-1	.	CASSLGQREGDEQYF
TRBV6-5	few	CASSAIQGTGELFF
TRBV11-3	.	CASSLGGLAGGEQFF
TRBV3-1/TRBV3-2	.	CASSQITSGREQETQYF
TRBV7-2	.	CASSLVGGEWGTIYF
TRBV28	.	CASSDPGTGNYGYTF
TRBV27	.	CASSSQGASAGELFF